This entry features one T cell receptor beta chain sequence. The CDR3 is 15 residues long. The V end was cut by 4 bases, the J end by 4 bases, with 17 bases between. Per germline, CDR1 SGHRS and CDR2 YFSETQ. Each CDR3 protein gets one entry after TCRdb re-called the RT-PCR reads with MiXCR. This sample has more than 550,000 distinct CDR3 sequences; approximately 15% occur once, and the top ten carry roughly 3.9%. This sequence joins TRBV5-1 and TRBJ2-5, with D perhaps matching TRBD1 (6 bases). Specimen: memory CD4+ T cells from blood. The receptor comes from a female donor in good health, serving as a healthy control. The CDR3 DNA sequence: TGCGCCAGCAGCCCAGCAGGGGCGGTTAGAGAGACCCAGTACTTC. It encodes CASSPAGAVRETQYF.